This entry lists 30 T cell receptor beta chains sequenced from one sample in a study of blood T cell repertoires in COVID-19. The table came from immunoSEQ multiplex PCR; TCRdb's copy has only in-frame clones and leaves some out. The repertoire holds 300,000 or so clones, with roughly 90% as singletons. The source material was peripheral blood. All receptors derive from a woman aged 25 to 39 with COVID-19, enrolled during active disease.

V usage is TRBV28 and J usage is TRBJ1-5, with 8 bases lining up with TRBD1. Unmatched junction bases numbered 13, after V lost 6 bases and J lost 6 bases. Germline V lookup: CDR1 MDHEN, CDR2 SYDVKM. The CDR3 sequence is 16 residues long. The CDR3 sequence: CASSPYSGQGSQPQHF. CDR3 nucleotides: TGTGCCAGCAGCCCCTACTCTGGACAGGGAAGTCAGCCCCAGCATTTT. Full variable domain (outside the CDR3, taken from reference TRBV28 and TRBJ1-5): DVKVTQSSRYLVKRTGEKVFLECVQDMDHENMFWYRQDPGLGLRLIYFSYDVKMKEKGDIPEGYSVSREKKERFSLILESASTNQTSMYLCASSPYSGQGSQPQHFGDGTRLSIL.

CDR3 protein: CASSLVPGYGYTF. The CDR3 nucleotides read TGTGCCAGCAGCTTGGTTCCAGGATATGGCTACACCTTC. The gene calls are TRBV5-4 and TRBJ1-2; unclear D gene. The CDR3 length is 13 residues. The germline gives CDR1 SGHNT, CDR2 YYREEE (reference sequence). V lost 0 bases to trimming and J lost 5 bases, with 8 bases between them.

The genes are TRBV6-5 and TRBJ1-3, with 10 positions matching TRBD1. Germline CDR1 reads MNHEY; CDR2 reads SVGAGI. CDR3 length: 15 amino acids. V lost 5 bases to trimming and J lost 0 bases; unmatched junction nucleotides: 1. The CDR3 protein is CASSRTGGSGNTIYF. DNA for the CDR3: TGTGCCAGCAGTCGGACAGGGGGCTCTGGAAACACCATATATTTT.

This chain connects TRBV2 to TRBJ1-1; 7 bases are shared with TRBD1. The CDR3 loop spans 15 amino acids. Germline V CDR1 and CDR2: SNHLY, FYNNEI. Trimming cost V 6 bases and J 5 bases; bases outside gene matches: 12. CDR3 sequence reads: CASSLIGTVGTEAFF. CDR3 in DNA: TGTGCCAGCAGCCTGATCGGGACAGTGGGGACTGAAGCTTTCTTT.

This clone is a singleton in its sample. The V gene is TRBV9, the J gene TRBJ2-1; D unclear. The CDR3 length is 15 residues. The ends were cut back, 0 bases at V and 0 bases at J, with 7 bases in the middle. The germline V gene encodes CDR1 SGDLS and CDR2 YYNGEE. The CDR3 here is CASSVEQSSYNEQFF. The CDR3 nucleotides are TGTGCCAGCAGCGTAGAACAGAGCTCCTACAATGAGCAGTTCTTC.

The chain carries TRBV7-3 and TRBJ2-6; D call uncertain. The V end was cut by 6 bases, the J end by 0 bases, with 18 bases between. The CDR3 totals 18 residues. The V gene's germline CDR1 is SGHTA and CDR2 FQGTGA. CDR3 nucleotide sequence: TGTGCCAGCAGTCCGATAGCTCCCCTGGACTCTGGGGCCAACGTCCTGACTTTC. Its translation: CASSPIAPLDSGANVLTF.

CDR3 sequence reads: CASSVDASSYNEQFF. The CDR3 coding sequence is TGTGCCAGCAGCGTCGACGCTAGCTCCTACAATGAGCAGTTCTTC. The chain recombines TRBV7-3 with TRBJ2-1; no definite D call. CDR1 and CDR2 from the germline V gene are SGHTA and FQGTGA. Trimming took 5 bases from V and 0 from J, leaving 11 bases between them. This CDR3 spans 15 amino acids.

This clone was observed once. In DNA form, the CDR3 reads TGTGCCAGCAGCTGGCCCGCCGATCGCTATGGCTACACCTTC. Its translation: CASSWPADRYGYTF. The rearrangement uses TRBV7-9 and TRBJ1-2; the D is unclear. The CDR3 covers 14 residues. V was cut by 4 bases and J by 4 bases, with 13 bases left in between. The germline gives CDR1 SEHNR, CDR2 FQNEAQ (reference sequence).

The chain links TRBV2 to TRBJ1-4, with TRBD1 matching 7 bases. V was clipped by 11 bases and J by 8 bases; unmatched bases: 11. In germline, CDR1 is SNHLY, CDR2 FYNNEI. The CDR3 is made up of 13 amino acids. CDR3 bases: TGTGCCGGCCTAGGACAGGAGGACGAAAAACTGTTTTTT. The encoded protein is CAGLGQEDEKLFF.

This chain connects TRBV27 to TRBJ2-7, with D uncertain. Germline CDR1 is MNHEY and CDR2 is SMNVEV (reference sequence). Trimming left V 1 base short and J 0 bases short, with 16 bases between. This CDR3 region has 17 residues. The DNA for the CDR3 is TGTGCCAGCAGTTTATATCCCCCCGGCGGAAGCTCCTACGAGCAGTACTTC. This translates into CASSLYPPGGSSYEQYF.

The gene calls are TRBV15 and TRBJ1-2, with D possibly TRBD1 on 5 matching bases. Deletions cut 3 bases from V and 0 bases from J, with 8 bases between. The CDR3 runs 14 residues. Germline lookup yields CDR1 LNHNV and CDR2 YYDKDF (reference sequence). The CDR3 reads CATSRDTSNYGYTF. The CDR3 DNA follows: TGTGCCACCAGCAGGGACACCTCTAACTATGGCTACACCTTC.

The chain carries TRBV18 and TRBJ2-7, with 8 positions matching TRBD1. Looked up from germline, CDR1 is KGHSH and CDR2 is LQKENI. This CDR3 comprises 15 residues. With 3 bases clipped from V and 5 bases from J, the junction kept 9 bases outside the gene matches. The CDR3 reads CASSPGQVGVDEQYF. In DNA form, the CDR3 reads TGTGCCAGCTCACCGGGACAGGTTGGAGTAGACGAGCAGTACTTC.

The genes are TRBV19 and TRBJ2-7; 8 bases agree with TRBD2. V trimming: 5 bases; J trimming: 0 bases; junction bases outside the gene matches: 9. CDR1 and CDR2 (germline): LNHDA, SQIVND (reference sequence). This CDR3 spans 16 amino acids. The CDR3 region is CASSPGNSGISYEQYF. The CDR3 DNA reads TGTGCCAGTAGTCCTGGGAATAGCGGGATCTCCTACGAGCAGTACTTC.

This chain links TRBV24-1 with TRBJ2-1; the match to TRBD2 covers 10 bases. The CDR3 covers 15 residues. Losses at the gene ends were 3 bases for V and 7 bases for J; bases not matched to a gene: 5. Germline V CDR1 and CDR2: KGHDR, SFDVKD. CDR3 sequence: CATSDPGTSVNEQFF. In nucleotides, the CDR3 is TGTGCCACCAGTGATCCGGGGACTAGCGTAAATGAGCAGTTCTTC.

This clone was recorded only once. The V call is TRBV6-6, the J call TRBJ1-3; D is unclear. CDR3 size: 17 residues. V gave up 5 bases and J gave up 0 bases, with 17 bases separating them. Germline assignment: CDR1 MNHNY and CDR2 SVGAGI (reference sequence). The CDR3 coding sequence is TGTGCCAGCAGTCCTCGGCAGAGGGTAAACTCTGGAAACACCATATATTTT. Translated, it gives CASSPRQRVNSGNTIYF.

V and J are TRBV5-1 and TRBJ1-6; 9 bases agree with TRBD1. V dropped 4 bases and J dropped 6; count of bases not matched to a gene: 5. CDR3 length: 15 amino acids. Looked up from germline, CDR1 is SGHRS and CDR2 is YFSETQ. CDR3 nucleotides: TGCGCCAGCAGCGGACAGGGGAACGGTAATTCACCCCTCCACTTT. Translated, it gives CASSGQGNGNSPLHF.

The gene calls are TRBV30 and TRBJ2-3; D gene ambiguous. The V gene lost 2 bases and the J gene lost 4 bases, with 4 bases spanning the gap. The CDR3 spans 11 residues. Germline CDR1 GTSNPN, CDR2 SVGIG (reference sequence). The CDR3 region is CAWSLADTQYF. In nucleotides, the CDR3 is TGTGCCTGGAGTTTAGCAGATACGCAGTATTTT.

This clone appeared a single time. CDR3 residues: CASSLGLGFSGKSYEQYF. CDR3 in DNA: TGCGCCAGCAGCTTGGGCCTAGGGTTTAGCGGGAAGTCCTACGAGCAGTACTTC. This chain uses TRBV5-1 with TRBJ2-7; 8 bases map to TRBD2. The CDR3 loop spans 18 amino acids. Germline V gives CDR1 SGHRS, CDR2 YFSETQ. The ends lost 0 bases at V and 1 base at J; junction bases unmatched: 12.

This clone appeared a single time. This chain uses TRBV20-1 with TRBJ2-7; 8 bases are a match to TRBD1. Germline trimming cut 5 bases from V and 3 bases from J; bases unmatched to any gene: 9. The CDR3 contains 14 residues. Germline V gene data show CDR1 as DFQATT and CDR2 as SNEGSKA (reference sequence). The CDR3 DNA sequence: TGCAGTGCTGGTGGACAGGGATTTGACTACGAGCAGTACTTC. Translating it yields CSAGGQGFDYEQYF.

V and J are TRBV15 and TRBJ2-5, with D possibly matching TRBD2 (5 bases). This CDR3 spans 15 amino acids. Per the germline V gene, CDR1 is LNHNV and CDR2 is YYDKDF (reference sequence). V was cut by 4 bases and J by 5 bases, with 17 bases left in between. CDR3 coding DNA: TGTGCCACCAGCAAAGATCGAGAGGGCGGGGAGACCCAGTACTTC. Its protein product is CATSKDREGGETQYF.

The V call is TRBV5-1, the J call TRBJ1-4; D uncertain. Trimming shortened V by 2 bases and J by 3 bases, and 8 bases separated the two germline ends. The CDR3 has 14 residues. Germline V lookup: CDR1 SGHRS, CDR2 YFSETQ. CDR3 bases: TGCGCCAGCAGCTTTGAAAGAGCTAATGAAAAACTGTTTTTT. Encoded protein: CASSFERANEKLFF.

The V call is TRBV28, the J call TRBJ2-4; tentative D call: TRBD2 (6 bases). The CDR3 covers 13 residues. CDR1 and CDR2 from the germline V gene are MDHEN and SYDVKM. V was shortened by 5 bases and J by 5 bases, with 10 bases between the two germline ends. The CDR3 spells CASSRDSQNIQYF. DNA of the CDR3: TGTGCCAGCAGTCGGGACTCCCAAAACATTCAGTACTTC.

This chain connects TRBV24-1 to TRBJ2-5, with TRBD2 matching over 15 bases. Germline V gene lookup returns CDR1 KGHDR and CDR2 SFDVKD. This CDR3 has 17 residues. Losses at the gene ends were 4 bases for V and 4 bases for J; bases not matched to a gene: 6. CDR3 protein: CATSDPGLAGGGETQYF. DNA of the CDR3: TGTGCCACCAGTGACCCCGGACTAGCGGGAGGGGGAGAGACCCAGTACTTC.

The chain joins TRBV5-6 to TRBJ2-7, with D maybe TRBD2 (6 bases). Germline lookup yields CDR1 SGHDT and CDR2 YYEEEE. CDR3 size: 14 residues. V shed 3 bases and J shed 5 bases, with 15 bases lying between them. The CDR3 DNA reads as TGTGCCAGCAGCTCTACCAAGGGGAGGCACGAGCAGTACTTC. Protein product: CASSSTKGRHEQYF.

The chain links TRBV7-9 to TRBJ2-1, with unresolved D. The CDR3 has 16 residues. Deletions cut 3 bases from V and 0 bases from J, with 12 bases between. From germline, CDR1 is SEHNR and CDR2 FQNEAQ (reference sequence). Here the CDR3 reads CASSFGSFSSYNEQFF. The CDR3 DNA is TGTGCCAGCAGCTTCGGGTCGTTCAGCTCCTACAATGAGCAGTTCTTC.

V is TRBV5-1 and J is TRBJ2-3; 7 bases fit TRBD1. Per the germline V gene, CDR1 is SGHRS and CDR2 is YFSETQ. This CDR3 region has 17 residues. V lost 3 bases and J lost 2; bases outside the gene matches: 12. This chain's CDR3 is CASSSPRDSLITDTQYF. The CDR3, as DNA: TGCGCCAGCAGCTCCCCTAGGGACAGCTTAATCACAGATACGCAGTATTTT.

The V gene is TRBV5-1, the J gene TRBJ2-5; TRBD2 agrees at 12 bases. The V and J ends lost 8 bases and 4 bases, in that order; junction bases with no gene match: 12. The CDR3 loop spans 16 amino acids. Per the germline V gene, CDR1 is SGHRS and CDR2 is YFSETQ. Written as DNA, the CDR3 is TGCGCCAGTAAACCCGGGACTAGCGGGTCTTCAGAGACCCAGTACTTC. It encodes CASKPGTSGSSETQYF.

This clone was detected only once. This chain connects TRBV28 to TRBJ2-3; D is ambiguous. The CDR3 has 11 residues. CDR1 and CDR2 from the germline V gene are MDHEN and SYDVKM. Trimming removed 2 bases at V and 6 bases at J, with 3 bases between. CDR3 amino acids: CASSLRDTQYF. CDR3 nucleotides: TGTGCCAGCAGTTTACGGGATACGCAGTATTTT. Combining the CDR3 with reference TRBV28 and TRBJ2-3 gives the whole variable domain DVKVTQSSRYLVKRTGEKVFLECVQDMDHENMFWYRQDPGLGLRLIYFSYDVKMKEKGDIPEGYSVSREKKERFSLILESASTNQTSMYLCASSLRDTQYFGPGTRLTVL.

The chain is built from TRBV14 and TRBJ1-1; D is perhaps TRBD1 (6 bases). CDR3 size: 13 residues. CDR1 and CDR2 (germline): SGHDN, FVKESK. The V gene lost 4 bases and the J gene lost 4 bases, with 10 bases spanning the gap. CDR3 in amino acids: CASSPPDSTEAFF. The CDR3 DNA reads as TGTGCCAGCAGCCCCCCGGACAGCACTGAAGCTTTCTTT.

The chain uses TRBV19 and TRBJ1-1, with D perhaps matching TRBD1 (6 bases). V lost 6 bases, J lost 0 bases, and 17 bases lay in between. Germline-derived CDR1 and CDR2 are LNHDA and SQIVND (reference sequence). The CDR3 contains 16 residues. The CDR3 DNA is TGTGCCAGTAGCTTTCCTCCGGGACAAGTGAACACTGAAGCTTTCTTT. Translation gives CASSFPPGQVNTEAFF. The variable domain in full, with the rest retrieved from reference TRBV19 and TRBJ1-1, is DGGITQSPKYLFRKEGQNVTLSCEQNLNHDAMYWYRQDPGQGLRLIYYSQIVNDFQKGDIAEGYSVSREKKESFPLTVTSAQKNPTAFYLCASSFPPGQVNTEAFFGQGTRLTVV.